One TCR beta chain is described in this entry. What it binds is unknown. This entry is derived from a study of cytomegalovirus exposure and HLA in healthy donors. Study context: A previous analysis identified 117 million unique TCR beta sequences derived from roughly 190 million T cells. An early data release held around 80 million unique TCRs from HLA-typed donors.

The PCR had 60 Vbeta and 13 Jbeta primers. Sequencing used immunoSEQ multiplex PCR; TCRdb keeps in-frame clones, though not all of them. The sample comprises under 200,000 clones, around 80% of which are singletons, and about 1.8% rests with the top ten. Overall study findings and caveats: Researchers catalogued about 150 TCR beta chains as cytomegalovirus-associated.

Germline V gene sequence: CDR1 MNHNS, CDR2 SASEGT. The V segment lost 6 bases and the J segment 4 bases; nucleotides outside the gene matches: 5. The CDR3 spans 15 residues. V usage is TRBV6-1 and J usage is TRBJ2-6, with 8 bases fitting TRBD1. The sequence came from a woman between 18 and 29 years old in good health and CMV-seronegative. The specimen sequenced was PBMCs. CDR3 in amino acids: CASSGQGTGANVLTF. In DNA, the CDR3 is TGTGCCAGCAGCGGACAGGGAACCGGGGCCAACGTCCTGACTTTC.